This T cell receptor (beta chain) was captured in a study of OX40 agonist ivuxolimab in advanced cancers. Study-level information: Patients were treated with intravenous ivuxolimab, dosed at 0.01 to 10 mg/kg and infused every 2 weeks.

V gave up 6 bases and J gave up 7 bases; unmatched junction bases: 9. The CDR3 covers 14 residues. Per the germline V gene, CDR1 is MNHEY and CDR2 is SMNVEV (reference sequence). Sequenced by immunoSEQ multiplex PCR; TCRdb stores in-frame clones only, minus some. The sample includes roughly 20,000 clones, about 85% of them seen just once. General observations from the study: CD4+ and CD8+ blood T cells expanded clonally by week 6 at 0.1 to 3.0 mg/kg.

To note about this clone: The antigen is undetermined.

The TCR was taken from an adult with an advanced solid tumor such as melanoma, head and neck, liver or kidney cancer. This chain links TRBV27 with TRBJ2-7; TRBD1 agrees at 10 bases. This specimen consisted of CD4+ or CD8+ T cells sorted from blood, obtained in a trial of the OX40 agonist ivuxolimab. The CDR3 DNA sequence: TGTGCCAGCAGCACTCCGGGACAGGGGCGGGAGCAGTACTTC. This encodes CASSTPGQGREQYF.